The T cell receptor beta chain under discussion was sequenced for a study of shared clonotypes between healthy human individuals. V was pared by 3 bases and J by 3 bases, with 7 bases between. CDR3 length: 13 residues. Per the germline V gene, CDR1 is MDHEN and CDR2 is SYDVKM. The protocol was immunoSEQ multiplex PCR, while the TCRdb copy is restricted to in-frame clones and leaves out a portion. The table includes more than 400,000 clones, over 70% detected once. This clone was picked up one time. This clonotype was obtained from a woman between 40 and 50 years old in good health. Some clones in this sample may be carry-over from other donors' samples. The rearrangement joins TRBV28 to TRBJ2-3; D uncertain. Sample: PBMCs. The CDR3 spells CASSLSSTDTQYF. The DNA of the CDR3 is TGTGCCAGCAGTTTGAGTTCGACAGATACGCAGTATTTT.